One sample yielded the 27 T cell receptor beta chains listed below, sequenced in a study of blood T cell repertoires in COVID-19. Sequenced by immunoSEQ multiplex PCR; TCRdb stores in-frame clones only, minus some. The data show under 250,000 clones, over 65% seen once. The sequenced material came from peripheral blood. The receptors originated from a woman in her 70s with active or convalescent COVID-19.

The rearrangement joins TRBV4-1 to TRBJ2-4, with TRBD1 as a possible D gene (5 bases). CDR1 is MGHRA and CDR2 is YSYEKL in the germline V gene. This CDR3 has 15 residues. V was shortened by 2 bases and J by 5 bases, with 13 bases between the two germline ends. The CDR3 protein is CASSQIREPQNIQYF. The DNA for the CDR3 is TGCGCCAGCAGCCAAATCAGGGAACCTCAAAACATTCAGTACTTC.

The chain combines TRBV5-1 with TRBJ2-7; D is undetermined. The germline CDR1 and CDR2 sequences are SGHRS and YFSETQ. The V and J ends lost 5 bases and 3 bases respectively, with 9 bases between them. The CDR3 spans 12 residues. The DNA of the CDR3 is TGCGCCAGCAGTTTATTCGGCTACGAGCAGTACTTC. The encoded protein is CASSLFGYEQYF. Together with reference TRBV5-1 and TRBJ2-7, the CDR3 gives the full variable domain: KAGVTQTPRYLIKTRGQQVTLSCSPISGHRSVSWYQQTPGQGLQFLFEYFSETQRNKGNFPGRFSGRQFSNSRSEMNVSTLELGDSALYLCASSLFGYEQYFGPGTRLTVT.

This chain joins TRBV28 and TRBJ1-2; TRBD1 matches 9 bases. The ends lost 8 bases at V and 4 bases at J; junction bases unmatched: 14. Germline values: CDR1 MDHEN, CDR2 SYDVKM. The CDR3 sequence is 16 residues long. In DNA form, the CDR3 reads TGTGCCAGCCTTATAAACCCGGGACAGGGACCCTATGGCTACACCTTC. Its translation is CASLINPGQGPYGYTF.

This chain links TRBV18 with TRBJ1-6; TRBD1 aligns across 10 bases. This CDR3 region has 15 residues. CDR1 and CDR2 from the germline V gene are KGHSH and LQKENI. V lost 2 bases to trimming and J lost 8 bases; unmatched junction nucleotides: 3. The CDR3 DNA reads TGTGCCAGCTCACCAGCCGGGACAGGGGATTCACCCCTCCACTTT. Protein: CASSPAGTGDSPLHF.

A word on this clone: The germline gene is not matched at one end of the junction; a read error may be the cause. The rearrangement joins TRBV9 to TRBJ2-7; 8 bases align to TRBD1. CDR3 length equals 15 residues. The germline V gene encodes CDR1 SGDLS and CDR2 YYNGEE. The CDR3 sequence is CASSGGQGGPYGQYF. As DNA, the CDR3 is TGTGCCAGCAGCGGCGGACAGGGAGGACCCTACGGGCAGTACTTC.

CDR3 loop: CASSPRQGRGYTF. CDR3 sequence (DNA): TGTGCCAGCAGCCCGCGACAGGGACGTGGCTACACCTTC. This chain uses TRBV7-2 with TRBJ1-2; 7 bases agree with TRBD1. V shed 5 bases, J shed 7 bases, and the junction held 7 bases outside the gene matches. The CDR3 totals 13 residues. CDR1 SGHTA and CDR2 FQGNSA come from the germline V gene.

The rearrangement links TRBV13 to TRBJ1-5, with D possibly being TRBD1 (6 bases). This CDR3 is 16 amino acids long. Per germline, CDR1 PRHDT and CDR2 FYEKMQ (reference sequence). The V end lost 5 bases, the J end lost 3 bases, and 17 bases lay between the germline ends. DNA for the CDR3: TGTGCCAGCAGCCTGGGAGGGGGGCAGAACAATCAGCCCCAGCATTTT. It translates to CASSLGGGQNNQPQHF.

This clone was picked up a small number of times. The rearrangement links TRBV11-2 to TRBJ1-2, with 7 positions matching TRBD1. Germline lookup yields CDR1 SGHAT and CDR2 FQNNGV. The CDR3 totals 12 residues. The J segment lost 8 bases and the V segment lost 4 bases, leaving 4 bases of the junction unmatched. CDR3 bases: TGTGCCAGCAGCTATGGGGACAGCGGCTACACCTTC. The encoded protein is CASSYGDSGYTF.

This rearrangement joins TRBV5-1 to TRBJ2-7; TRBD2 agrees at 8 bases. The CDR3 runs to 16 residues. The V and J ends lost 5 bases and 0 bases, in that order; junction bases with no gene match: 10. Germline-derived CDR1 and CDR2 are SGHRS and YFSETQ. CDR3 nucleotide sequence: TGCGCCAGCAGTTTGCCGGGCGGGGGGAGCTCCTACGAGCAGTACTTC. Its protein product is CASSLPGGGSSYEQYF. Together with reference TRBV5-1 and TRBJ2-7, the CDR3 gives the full variable domain: KAGVTQTPRYLIKTRGQQVTLSCSPISGHRSVSWYQQTPGQGLQFLFEYFSETQRNKGNFPGRFSGRQFSNSRSEMNVSTLELGDSALYLCASSLPGGGSSYEQYFGPGTRLTVT.

The chain carries TRBV10-2 and TRBJ2-3, with 8 nucleotides matching TRBD2. J gave up 5 bases and V 7 bases, and 11 bases lay outside the gene matches. Germline CDR1 reads WSHSY; CDR2 reads SAAADI. This CDR3 region has 15 residues. CDR3 in DNA: TGCGCCAGCATCGGGAGGGCGACAGCCAGAGATACGCAGTATTTT. It codes for CASIGRATARDTQYF.

This rearrangement joins TRBV7-2 to TRBJ1-4, with D hard to call. V was cut by 1 base and J by 12 bases, with 9 bases left in between. The germline V gene has CDR1 SGHTA and CDR2 FQGNSA. The CDR3 loop spans 12 amino acids. The CDR3 DNA reads as TGTGCCAGCAGCTTAGGGATCGGGGAACTGTTTTTT. Translation gives CASSLGIGELFF.

This clone was counted a few times. V is TRBV9 and J is TRBJ1-2; 11 bases match TRBD1. Germline assignment: CDR1 SGDLS and CDR2 YYNGEE. V was clipped by 1 base and J by 4 bases; unmatched bases: 6. The CDR3 is 16 amino acids. As DNA, the CDR3 is TGTGCCAGCAGCGTAACCGGGGGACAGGGGGGCTATGGCTACACCTTC. Protein: CASSVTGGQGGYGYTF.

This rearrangement joins TRBV7-9 to TRBJ1-6; D unclear. This CDR3 region has 13 residues. Between the trimmed V and J ends, which lost 5 bases and 6 bases, there was a span of 8 bases. CDR1 is SEHNR, CDR2 FQNEAQ, per germline (reference sequence). CDR3 bases: TGTGCCAGCAGCATTATTAGTAATTCACCCCTCCACTTT. Encoded protein: CASSIISNSPLHF. Based on the CDR3 plus reference TRBV7-9 and TRBJ1-6, the full variable domain is DTGVSQNPRHKITKRGQNVTFRCDPISEHNRLYWYRQTLGQGPEFLTYFQNEAQLEKSRLLSDRFSAERPKGSFSTLEIQRTEQGDSAMYLCASSIISNSPLHFGNGTRLTVT.

The genes are TRBV7-2 and TRBJ2-1; 7 nucleotides match TRBD2. The CDR3 consists of 15 residues. The trim removed 5 bases at V and 4 bases at J, leaving 8 bases unmatched. Germline V gene data show CDR1 as SGHTA and CDR2 as FQGNSA. CDR3 nucleotide sequence: TGTGCCAGCAGCCAATCCCGGGACTATTACAATGAGCAGTTCTTC. Its translation: CASSQSRDYYNEQFF.

This clone was seen a handful of times. The chain couples TRBV7-2 to TRBJ2-7; 8 positions agree with TRBD1. The CDR3 runs 15 residues. The trim removed 8 bases at V and 2 bases at J, leaving 11 bases unmatched. Germline CDR1 is SGHTA and CDR2 is FQGNSA. The CDR3 protein is CASCSGTGIPYEQYF. CDR3 nucleotide sequence: TGTGCCAGCTGCTCCGGGACAGGTATACCCTACGAGCAGTACTTC.

V gene TRBV24-1 combines with J gene TRBJ2-5; no clear D. The CDR3 loop spans 13 amino acids. Germline CDR1 reads KGHDR; CDR2 reads SFDVKD. Trimming removed 9 bases from V and 0 bases from J, with 10 bases in between. The CDR3 sequence is CATEKNHQETQYF. Here the CDR3 DNA reads TGTGCCACCGAGAAAAATCACCAAGAGACCCAGTACTTC.

The J gene is TRBJ1-1, the V gene TRBV28; no clear D gene. Germline assignment: CDR1 MDHEN and CDR2 SYDVKM. Trimming left V 7 bases short and J 6 bases short, with 18 bases between. This CDR3 comprises 14 residues. For the CDR3, the DNA is TGTGCCAGCACCTCCGCCGTGGCCGTTGCTGAAGCTTTCTTT. Its translation is CASTSAVAVAEAFF. The full variable domain, in which reference TRBV28 and TRBJ1-1 provide the parts outside the CDR3, is DVKVTQSSRYLVKRTGEKVFLECVQDMDHENMFWYRQDPGLGLRLIYFSYDVKMKEKGDIPEGYSVSREKKERFSLILESASTNQTSMYLCASTSAVAVAEAFFGQGTRLTVV.

This chain connects TRBV5-6 to TRBJ2-2; 7 bases align to TRBD1. The CDR3 is made up of 16 amino acids. The germline gives CDR1 SGHDT, CDR2 YYEEEE. Trimming at V came to 1 base and at J to 4 bases, leaving 7 bases not matched to a gene. The CDR3 nucleotides read TGTGCCAGCAGCTTGCTAAGGGGGCTCGGCACCGGGGAGCTGTTTTTT. Translation gives CASSLLRGLGTGELFF. The whole variable domain, remainder taken from reference TRBV5-6 and TRBJ2-2, is DAGVTQSPTHLIKTRGQQVTLRCSPKSGHDTVSWYQQALGQGPQFIFQYYEEEERQRGNFPDRFSGHQFPNYSSELNVNALLLGDSALYLCASSLLRGLGTGELFFGEGSRLTVL.

This clone was recorded only once. The rearrangement joins TRBV2 to TRBJ2-7, with 11 bases fitting TRBD1. The CDR3 has 15 amino acids. V trimming: 8 bases; J trimming: 1 base; junction bases outside the gene matches: 7. CDR1 and CDR2 (germline): SNHLY, FYNNEI. The CDR3 DNA reads TGTGCCAGCCTTGCGGACAGGGGGCAGTCCTACGAGCAGTACTTC. Amino acid sequence: CASLADRGQSYEQYF.

The chain recombines TRBV12-3 or TRBV12-4 with TRBJ1-2; tentative D call: TRBD1 (5 bases). There are 11 residues in the CDR3. The ends were cut back, 8 bases at V and 13 bases at J, with 17 bases in the middle. The CDR3 loop is CASRKGSPSTF. For the CDR3, the DNA is TGTGCCAGCCGTAAGGGGTCACCTTCCACCTTC.

The chain employs TRBV5-4 and TRBJ2-3; perhaps TRBD2 as D (6 bases). Germline V CDR1 and CDR2: SGHNT, YYREEE (reference sequence). The CDR3 totals 15 residues. V shed 4 bases and J shed 0 bases, with 12 bases lying between them. The CDR3 DNA is TGTGCCAGCAGCCCCCGGGCGGGGAGCACAGATACGCAGTATTTT. This translates into CASSPRAGSTDTQYF. Variable domain in full (rest from reference TRBV5-4 and TRBJ2-3): ETGVTQSPTHLIKTRGQQVTLRCSSQSGHNTVSWYQQALGQGPQFIFQYYREEENGRGNFPPRFSGLQFPNYSSELNVNALELDDSALYLCASSPRAGSTDTQYFGPGTRLTVL.

Here the CDR3 reads CASSQGGITEAFF. The CDR3 nucleotides are TGCGCCAGCAGTCAAGGGGGCATCACTGAAGCTTTCTTT. The V call is TRBV10-1, the J call TRBJ1-1; 7 nucleotides agree with TRBD1. V was clipped by 5 bases and J by 4 bases; unmatched bases: 4. Germline V gene lookup returns CDR1 WNHNN and CDR2 SYGVQD (reference sequence). The CDR3 runs to 13 residues.

The rearrangement uses TRBV25-1 and TRBJ2-7, with TRBD1 matching over 8 bases. CDR1 and CDR2 from the germline V gene are MGHDK and SYGVNS. The CDR3 is 13 residues long. The trim removed 10 bases at V and 2 bases at J, leaving 7 bases unmatched. CDR3 sequence (DNA): TGTGCCACCCTGGACAGGGTGACCTACGAGCAGTACTTC. Amino acid sequence: CATLDRVTYEQYF.

The chain recombines TRBV30 with TRBJ2-3; 9 nucleotides match TRBD1. The CDR3 is made up of 15 amino acids. The germline V gene has CDR1 GTSNPN and CDR2 SVGIG (reference sequence). V lost 1 base to trimming and J lost 5 bases; unmatched junction nucleotides: 7. CDR3 DNA: TGTGCCTGGAGTGATGTAGGGACAGGGCTAGATACGCAGTATTTT. Translation gives CAWSDVGTGLDTQYF. The variable domain in full, completed from reference TRBV30 and TRBJ2-3, reads SQTIHQWPATLVQPVGSPLSLECTVEGTSNPNLYWYRQAAGRGLQLLFYSVGIGQISSEVPQNLSASRPQDRQFILSSKKLLLSDSGFYLCAWSDVGTGLDTQYFGPGTRLTVL.

This clone was picked up a small number of times. CDR3 in DNA: TGTGCCAGTAGTATGGGGCACAAGAACACTGAAGCTTTCTTT. Its translation: CASSMGHKNTEAFF. The chain carries TRBV19 and TRBJ1-1; tentatively, D is TRBD1 (5 bases). Germline values: CDR1 LNHDA, CDR2 SQIVND (reference sequence). The CDR3 covers 14 residues. V lost 3 bases and J 1 base, leaving 9 bases between the germline ends.

This clone came up once. The chain employs TRBV5-1 and TRBJ1-2, with a weak D call TRBD1 (5 bases). Deletions cut 2 bases from V and 6 bases from J, with 14 bases between. CDR3 length: 14 amino acids. The germline CDR1 and CDR2 sequences are SGHRS and YFSETQ. The CDR3 region is CASSFTGTSDGYTF. CDR3 nucleotide sequence: TGCGCCAGCAGCTTCACAGGAACTTCGGATGGCTACACCTTC.

The chain has TRBV3-1 (or the pseudogene TRBV3-2) and TRBJ2-1, with 7 bases fitting TRBD1. The V and J ends lost 0 bases and 2 bases, in that order; junction bases with no gene match: 4. This CDR3 is built from 16 residues. The V gene's germline CDR1 is LGHDT and CDR2 YNNKEL (reference sequence). CDR3: CASSQDSTGAYNEQFF. DNA of the CDR3: TGTGCCAGCAGCCAAGATTCTACAGGGGCCTACAATGAGCAGTTCTTC.